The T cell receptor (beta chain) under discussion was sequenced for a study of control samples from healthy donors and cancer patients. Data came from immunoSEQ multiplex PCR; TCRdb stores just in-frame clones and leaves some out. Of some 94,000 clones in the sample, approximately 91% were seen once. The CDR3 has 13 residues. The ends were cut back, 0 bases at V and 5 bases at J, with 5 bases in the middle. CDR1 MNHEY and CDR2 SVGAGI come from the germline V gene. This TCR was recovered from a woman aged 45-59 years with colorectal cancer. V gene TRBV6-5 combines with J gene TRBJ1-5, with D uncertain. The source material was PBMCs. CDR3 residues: CASSYSEYQPQHF. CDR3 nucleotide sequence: TGTGCCAGCAGTTACTCCGAATATCAGCCCCAGCATTTT.